The rows below give T cell receptor beta chains drawn from one sample of a study of cytomegalovirus exposure and HLA in healthy donors. TCRdb keeps only in-frame clones here, not all; method: immunoSEQ multiplex PCR. The sample shows 150,000 to 200,000 clones, under 90% of them seen only once. The sample taken for sequencing was PBMCs. The receptor source for this set is a man between 18 and 29 years old in good health and CMV-seronegative. Both conserved end residues are part of each CDR3. The D gene is left open where the match is weak. Some rows have no size entry. The others give once, few or many, or a class for an expanded clone.

>-|17|TRBJ2-6|-|TRBV15
CATSQRRFSRGANVLTF
TGTGCCACCAGCCAGAGGAGGTTTTCCCGGGGGGCCAACGTCCTGACTTTC
>TRBD1|15|TRBJ2-4|-|TRBV6-1
CASSEAGTEKNIQYF
TGTGCCAGCAGTGAAGCGGGGACAGAGAAAAACATTCAGTACTTC
>-|14|TRBJ2-7|-|TRBV7-3
CASSLSPGRYEQYF
TGTGCCAGCAGCTTATCTCCAGGAAGATACGAGCAGTACTTC
>-|14|TRBJ2-3|-|TRBV28
CASGRDRGTDTQYF
TGTGCCAGCGGCCGGGATCGGGGCACAGATACGCAGTATTTT
>TRBD1|16|TRBJ2-5|-|TRBV11-2
CASSLDPPGGRETQYF
TGTGCCAGCAGCTTAGATCCGCCAGGGGGCCGGGAGACCCAGTACTTC
>-|13|TRBJ1-2|-|TRBV7-3
CASSPTANHGYTF
TGTGCCAGCAGCCCAACAGCTAACCATGGCTACACCTTC
>-|13|TRBJ1-2|-|TRBV11-3
CASSLDRDYGYTF
TGTGCCAGCAGCTTAGACAGGGACTATGGCTACACCTTC
>-|12|TRBJ2-1|-|TRBV4-1
CASSQLRGEQFF
TGCGCCAGCAGCCAATTGCGGGGTGAGCAGTTCTTC
>-|13|TRBJ2-1|few|TRBV6-4
CASSDRENNEQFF
TGTGCCAGCAGTGACCGGGAGAACAATGAGCAGTTCTTC
>-|16|TRBJ2-1|-|TRBV7-9
CSSSFRRTSRRNEQFF
TGTTCCAGCAGCTTTAGGAGGACCTCCAGGCGGAATGAGCAGTTCTTC
>TRBD1|14|TRBJ1-6|-|TRBV27
CASRPTGLNSPLHF
TGTGCCAGCAGACCGACAGGGCTTAATTCACCCCTCCACTTT
>TRBD1|15|TRBJ1-5|-|TRBV2
CASNSGQGRNQPQHF
TGTGCCAGCAATTCCGGACAGGGAAGAAATCAGCCCCAGCATTTT
>-|13|TRBJ1-1|-|TRBV27
CASSLERGTEAFF
TGTGCCAGCAGTCTCGAGCGCGGGACTGAAGCTTTCTTT
>-|16|TRBJ1-1|few|TRBV15
CATSRDRVLLFTEAFF
TGTGCCACCAGCAGAGATCGAGTTTTGCTCTTCACTGAAGCTTTCTTT
>-|14|TRBJ1-5|few|TRBV5-4
CASSLRRESQPQHF
TGTGCCAGCAGCCTTCGGAGGGAATCTCAGCCCCAGCATTTT
>TRBD2|16|TRBJ2-1|-|TRBV7-6
CASSLRREGSYNEQFF
TGTGCCAGCAGCTTAAGACGGGAGGGCTCCTACAATGAGCAGTTCTTC
>TRBD1|15|TRBJ1-1|few|TRBV28
CASSSLPGQGSEAFF
TGTGCCAGCAGTTCGCTCCCGGGACAGGGCTCTGAAGCTTTCTTT
>-|15|TRBJ2-7|-|TRBV4-2
CASSQEGLATYEQYF
TGTGCCAGCAGCCAAGAAGGACTCGCGACCTACGAGCAGTACTTC
>-|12|TRBJ2-7|-|TRBV28
CASQGGTYEQYF
TGTGCCAGCCAAGGGGGTACCTACGAGCAGTACTTC
>TRBD1|16|TRBJ1-1|-|TRBV7-6
CASSLGAGGWETEAFF
TGTGCCAGCAGCTTAGGCGCAGGGGGTTGGGAGACTGAAGCTTTCTTT
>-|14|TRBJ1-6|-|TRBV5-8
CASRGQGMGSPLHF
TGTGCCAGCAGAGGTCAGGGGATGGGATCACCCCTCCACTTT
>-|14|TRBJ1-5|-|TRBV7-6
CASSLHQGNQPQHF
TGTGCCAGCAGCTTACATCAGGGCAATCAGCCCCAGCATTTT